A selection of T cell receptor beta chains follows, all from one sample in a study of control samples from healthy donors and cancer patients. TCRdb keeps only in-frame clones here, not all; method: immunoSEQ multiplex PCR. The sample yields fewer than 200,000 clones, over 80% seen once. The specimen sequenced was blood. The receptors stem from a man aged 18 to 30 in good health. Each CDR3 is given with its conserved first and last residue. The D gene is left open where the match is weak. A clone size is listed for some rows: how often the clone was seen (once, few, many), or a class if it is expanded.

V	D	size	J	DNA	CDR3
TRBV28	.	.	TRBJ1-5	TGTGCCAGCAGTCTCCAGGATAGCAATCAGCCCCAGCATTTT	CASSLQDSNQPQHF
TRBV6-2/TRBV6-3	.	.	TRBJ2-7	TGTGCCAGCAGTTACCTTGTACAGGGCCTAAGCGAGCAGTACTTC	CASSYLVQGLSEQYF
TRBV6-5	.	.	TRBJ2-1	TGTGCCAGCAGTTACTCCAAGGCCTCCTACAATGAGCAGTTCTTC	CASSYSKASYNEQFF
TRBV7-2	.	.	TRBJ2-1	TGTGCCAGCAGCCAAAACGGTGGCAGCAACAATGAGCAGTTCTTC	CASSQNGGSNNEQFF
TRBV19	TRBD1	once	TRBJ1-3	TGTGCCAGTAGTCCTCGGACAGGGACTGGAAACACCATATATTTT	CASSPRTGTGNTIYF
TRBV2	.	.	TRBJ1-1	TGTGCCAGCACTCCCGCAGGGTTCCCTGAAGCTTTCTTT	CASTPAGFPEAFF
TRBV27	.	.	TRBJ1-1	TGTGCCAGCAGTTTCTCAGGAGCGCCCCTCGCTGAAGCTTTCTTT	CASSFSGAPLAEAFF
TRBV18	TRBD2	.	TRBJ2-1	TGTGCCAGCTCACGGCCCGGGGGGGGTGATATGAGCTCCTACAATGAGCAGTTCTTC	CASSRPGGGDMSSYNEQFF
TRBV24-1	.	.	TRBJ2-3	TGTGCCACCAGTGATTTGCACAGCACAGATACGCAGTATTTT	CATSDLHSTDTQYF
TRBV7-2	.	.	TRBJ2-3	TGTGCCAGCAGCCGACCCGCAGCAGATACGCAGTATTTT	CASSRPAADTQYF
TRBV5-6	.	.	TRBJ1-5	TGTGCCAGCAGCTGGAGGGGTGGCAATCAGCCCCAGCATTTT	CASSWRGGNQPQHF
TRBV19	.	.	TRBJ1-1	TGTGCCAGTAGTATTTCCGGGAGTAATGAAGCTTTCTTT	CASSISGSNEAFF
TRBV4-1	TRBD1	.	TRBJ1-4	TGCGCCAGCAGCCAAGCAGAGGGGGCTTCTAATGAAAAACTGTTTTTT	CASSQAEGASNEKLFF
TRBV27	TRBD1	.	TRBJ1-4	TGTGCCAGCAGTTTATATGGGACAGGGGCGGGGATTTATGAAAAACTGTTTTTT	CASSLYGTGAGIYEKLFF
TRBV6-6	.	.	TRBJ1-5	TGTGCCAGTTATCGGACGGGAATGGATAGCAATCAGCCCCAGCATTTT	CASYRTGMDSNQPQHF
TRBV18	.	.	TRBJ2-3	TGTGCCAGCTCCGGCCTCGCGATTAAGGATACGCAGTATTTT	CASSGLAIKDTQYF
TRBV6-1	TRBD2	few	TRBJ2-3	TGTGCCAGCAGTGTATGGACTAGCGGGGGGCTCCTAAGTGGCACAGATACGCAGTATTTT	CASSVWTSGGLLSGTDTQYF
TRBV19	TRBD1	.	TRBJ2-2	TGTGCCAGTAGTACCGGGACAGTCCTCAACACCGGGGAGCTGTTTTTT	CASSTGTVLNTGELFF
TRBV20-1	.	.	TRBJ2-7	TGCAGTGCTAGTGACAGTTCCTACGAGCAGTACTTC	CSASDSSYEQYF
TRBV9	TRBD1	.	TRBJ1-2	TGTGCCAGCAGCTGGGACAGCGATCCTACCTATGGCTACACCTTC	CASSWDSDPTYGYTF
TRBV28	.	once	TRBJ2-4	TGTGCCAGCAGTTTAGGAACGGGGGGCCAAAACATTCAGTACTTC	CASSLGTGGQNIQYF
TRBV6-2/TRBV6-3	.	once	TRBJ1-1	TGTGCCAGCAGTCCACAGGTGAACACTGAAGCTTTCTTT	CASSPQVNTEAFF
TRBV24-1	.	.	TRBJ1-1	TGTGCCACCAGTGATAATGAAGTGAGAGCTTTCTTT	CATSDNEVRAFF
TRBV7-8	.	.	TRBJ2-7	TGTGCCAGCAGCTTAAACTCCGACGAGCAGTACTTC	CASSLNSDEQYF
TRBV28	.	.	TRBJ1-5	TGTGCCAGCAGTTTATACAGGGACGATAGCAATCAGCCCCAGCATTTT	CASSLYRDDSNQPQHF
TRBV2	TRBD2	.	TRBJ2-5	TGTGCCAGCAGTGAAGTGGGGCTAGCGGGTGTCCAAGAGACCCAGTACTTC	CASSEVGLAGVQETQYF
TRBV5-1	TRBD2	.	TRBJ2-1	TGCGCCAGCAGCTCCCGCACTAGCGGGGGGTACAATGAGCAGTTCTTC	CASSSRTSGGYNEQFF
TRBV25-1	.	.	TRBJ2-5	TGTGCCAGCAGTGAACCAAGGGAGTACCAAGAGACCCAGTACTTC	CASSEPREYQETQYF
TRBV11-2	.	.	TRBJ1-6	TGTGCCAGCAGCTTGCGTGGGGGTGAGTCACCCCTCCACTTT	CASSLRGGESPLHF
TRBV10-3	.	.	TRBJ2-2	TGTGCCATCAGTGAATTAGCTGGTAACGGGGAGCTGTTTTTT	CAISELAGNGELFF
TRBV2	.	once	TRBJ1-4	TGTGCCAGCAGTGACGCGACATTGAGTGAAAAACTGTTTTTT	CASSDATLSEKLFF
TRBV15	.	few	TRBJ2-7	TGTGCCACCAGCAGAGTCTTGGAAAGCGAGCAGTACTTC	CATSRVLESEQYF
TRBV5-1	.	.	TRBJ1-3	TGCGCCAGCAGCTTGGGTGGGTCTGGAAACACCATATATTTT	CASSLGGSGNTIYF
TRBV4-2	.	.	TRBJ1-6	TGTGCCAGCAGCCAAGATGACGTCCGGGGGGATTTACTTAGCTCCTATAATTCACCCCTCCACTTT	CASSQDDVRGDLLSSYNSPLHF
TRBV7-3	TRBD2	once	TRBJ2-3	TGTGCCAGCAGCCTAGCGGGGGGATCAGATACGCAGTATTTT	CASSLAGGSDTQYF
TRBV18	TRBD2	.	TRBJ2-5	TGTGCCAGCTCACCCTCTGGGGGGGTCCAAGAGACCCAGTACTTC	CASSPSGGVQETQYF
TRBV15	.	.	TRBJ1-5	TGTGCCACCAGCAGGCCCAATCAGCCCCAGCATTTT	CATSRPNQPQHF
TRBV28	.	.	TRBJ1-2	TGTGCCAGCAGTTTAGAGGGCAGGGGCTTATATGGCTACACCTTC	CASSLEGRGLYGYTF
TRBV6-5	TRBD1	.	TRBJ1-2	TGTGCCAGCAGCCGACAGGGAGACGGCTACACCTTC	CASSRQGDGYTF
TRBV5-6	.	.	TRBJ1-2	TGTGCCAGCAGCTTGGGGGCCCCCGACGGCTATGGCTACACCTTC	CASSLGAPDGYGYTF
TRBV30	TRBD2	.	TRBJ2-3	TGTGCCTGGACTAGCGGGGCGTCAGATACGCAGTATTTT	CAWTSGASDTQYF
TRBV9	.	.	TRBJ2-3	TGTGCCAGCAGCGTCGGGTTAGCCCCAGATACGCAGTATTTT	CASSVGLAPDTQYF
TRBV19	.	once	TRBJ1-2	TGTGCCAGTAGACGGACAGTCAACTATGGCTACACCTTC	CASRRTVNYGYTF